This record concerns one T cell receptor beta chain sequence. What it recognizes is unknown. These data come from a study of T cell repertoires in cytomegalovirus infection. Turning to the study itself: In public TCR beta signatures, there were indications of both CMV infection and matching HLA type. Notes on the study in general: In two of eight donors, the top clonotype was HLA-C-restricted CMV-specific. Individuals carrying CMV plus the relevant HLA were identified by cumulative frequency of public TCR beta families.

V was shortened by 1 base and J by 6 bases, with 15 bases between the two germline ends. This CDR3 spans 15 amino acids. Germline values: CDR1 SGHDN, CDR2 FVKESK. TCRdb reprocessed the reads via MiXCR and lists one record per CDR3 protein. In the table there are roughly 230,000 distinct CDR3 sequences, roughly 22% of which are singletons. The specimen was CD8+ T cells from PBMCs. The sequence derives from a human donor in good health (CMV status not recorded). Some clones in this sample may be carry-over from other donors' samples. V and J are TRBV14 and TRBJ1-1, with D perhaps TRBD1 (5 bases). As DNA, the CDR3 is TGTGCCAGCAGCCAAGTTGCGGGGACTGTTTCTGAAGCTTTCTTT. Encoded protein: CASSQVAGTVSEAFF.